The 22 T cell receptor beta chains reported below all come from one sample, sequenced in a study of blood T cell repertoires in COVID-19. Repertoires were generated with immunoSEQ multiplex PCR, while TCRdb's copy carries only in-frame clones and drops some. Found here are about 250,000 clones, 70% to 90% of them singletons; the top ten hold approximately 2.2%. Sequencing input: peripheral blood. The receptors derive from a woman between 40 and 55 years old who had recovered from COVID-19.

This clone was observed a single time. The chain has TRBV10-2 and TRBJ2-1, with 10 positions matching TRBD2. After removal of 4 bases from V and 5 bases from J, the junction contained 5 bases not matched to a gene. CDR1 is WSHSY, CDR2 SAAADI, per germline. The CDR3 contains 15 residues. The CDR3, as DNA: TGCGCCAGCAGTGCCCTAGCGGGGGCCAACAATGAGCAGTTCTTC. Protein product: CASSALAGANNEQFF.

This chain uses TRBV6-5 with TRBJ2-7; D might be TRBD1 (6 bases). The V gene lost 8 bases and the J gene lost 3 bases, with 11 bases spanning the gap. Germline V gene lookup returns CDR1 MNHEY and CDR2 SVGAGI. The CDR3 is 12 residues long. This CDR3 reads CASGQRNYEQYF. The DNA of the CDR3 is TGTGCCAGCGGACAGCGGAACTACGAGCAGTACTTC.

This chain joins TRBV18 and TRBJ2-7, with a possible D match to TRBD2 (7 bases). Trimming took off 5 bases at V and 0 bases at J, with 20 bases between the two ends. There are 17 residues in the CDR3. The germline V gene encodes CDR1 KGHSH and CDR2 LQKENI. DNA for the CDR3: TGTGCCAGCTCAGAGGGTACGGCGGGGGCCTCCTCCTACGAGCAGTACTTC. It encodes CASSEGTAGASSYEQYF.

The CDR3 DNA reads TGTGCCAGCAGCGTAGATTTACTAGCGGGACCTACCGGGGAGCTGTTTTTT. Translating gives CASSVDLLAGPTGELFF. The J gene is TRBJ2-2, the V gene TRBV9, with TRBD2 matching 10 bases. This CDR3 has 17 amino acids. V was pared by 0 bases and J by 5 bases, with 7 bases of the junction left unmatched. Germline CDR1 SGDLS, CDR2 YYNGEE.

The chain uses TRBV5-1 and TRBJ2-7, with D possibly matching TRBD1 (5 bases). Trimming left V 0 bases short and J 0 bases short, with 19 bases between. This CDR3 is 18 amino acids long. CDR1 is SGHRS, CDR2 YFSETQ, per germline. CDR3 DNA sequence: TGCGCCAGCAGCTTGGAACCCTCCATGGGGCTGAGCTCCTACGAGCAGTACTTC. Its translation: CASSLEPSMGLSSYEQYF.

This rearrangement joins TRBV6-5 to TRBJ1-5; 8 nucleotides align to TRBD1. The CDR3 consists of 14 residues. The germline V gene has CDR1 MNHEY and CDR2 SVGAGI. Trimming took 6 bases from V and 3 from J; bases not matched to a gene: 4. The CDR3, as DNA: TGTGCCAGCAGGGCGGGACAGGCCAATCAGCCCCAGCATTTT. Its translation: CASRAGQANQPQHF.

The chain is built from TRBV4-3 and TRBJ2-3; 10 bases are a match to TRBD2. Looked up from germline, CDR1 is LGHNA and CDR2 is YSLEER. CDR3 length: 19 residues. The ends lost 1 base at V and 3 bases at J; junction bases unmatched: 13. The CDR3 DNA reads TGCGCCAGCAGCCAAGTATCATCCTATCTAGCGGGGGCAACAGATACGCAGTATTTT. This sequence encodes CASSQVSSYLAGATDTQYF.

This clone has a handful of counts. The V and J genes are TRBV7-9 and TRBJ2-7; D is ambiguous. The V gene's germline CDR1 is SEHNR and CDR2 FQNEAQ (reference sequence). The CDR3 is 14 residues long. Trimming removed 1 base at V and 0 bases at J, with 7 bases between. This CDR3 is CASSLGLISYEQYF. Written as DNA, the CDR3 is TGTGCCAGCAGCTTAGGACTGATCTCCTACGAGCAGTACTTC.

This clone was seen only once. J is TRBJ1-1 and V is TRBV2; 8 nucleotides line up with TRBD1. The germline CDR1 and CDR2 sequences are SNHLY and FYNNEI. The CDR3 consists of 14 residues. The trim removed 4 bases at V and 3 bases at J, leaving 4 bases unmatched. CDR3 nucleotides: TGTGCCAGCAGTGTAGGACAGGGCTACACTGAAGCTTTCTTT. It encodes CASSVGQGYTEAFF.

The rearrangement links TRBV5-6 to TRBJ2-1, with a tentative D call TRBD2 (6 bases). The germline V and J ends were trimmed by 2 bases and 5 bases, with 17 bases remaining between them. The length of the CDR3 is 16 residues. Germline CDR1 and CDR2: SGHDT and YYEEEE. The CDR3 DNA reads TGTGCCAGCAGCTTCCCCACGAGGGAGGTTAACAATGAGCAGTTCTTC. Protein: CASSFPTREVNNEQFF.

The chain combines TRBV29-1 with TRBJ2-7; D gene unclear. V was trimmed by 7 bases and J by 6 bases, leaving 19 bases between them. Germline V gives CDR1 SQVTM, CDR2 ANQGSEA. The CDR3 runs to 13 residues. The CDR3 is CSALRGRVGEQYF. CDR3 nucleotides: TGCAGCGCCCTGAGAGGTAGAGTGGGCGAGCAGTACTTC.

This clone was seen a single time. V gene TRBV29-1 combines with J gene TRBJ2-1; D may be TRBD2 (7 bases). The CDR3 totals 13 residues. Per germline, CDR1 SQVTM and CDR2 ANQGSEA. Trimming pared 7 bases from V and 2 bases from J, leaving 12 bases between. The CDR3 DNA is TGCAGCGGAGGAGGGGGGGCCTACAATGAGCAGTTCTTC. Protein sequence: CSGGGGAYNEQFF.

The rearrangement uses TRBV19 and TRBJ1-1; no reliable D call. CDR1 and CDR2 (germline): LNHDA, SQIVND (reference sequence). The CDR3 spans 12 residues. V was shortened by 3 bases and J by 4 bases, with 6 bases between the two germline ends. The DNA for the CDR3 is TGTGCCAGTAGTATGGAGGGCACTGAAGCTTTCTTT. Translated: CASSMEGTEAFF.

V usage is TRBV5-1 and J usage is TRBJ1-6; TRBD1 matches 9 bases. The CDR3 spans 16 residues. Germline loops: CDR1 SGHRS, CDR2 YFSETQ. J was trimmed by 5 bases and V by 1 base; bases with no gene match: 4. The CDR3: CASSLTGGSDNSPLHF. The CDR3 DNA is TGCGCCAGCAGCTTGACAGGGGGCTCGGATAATTCACCCCTCCACTTT.

V gene TRBV19 combines with J gene TRBJ2-1; 8 positions match TRBD1. CDR3 length: 18 residues. Germline assignment: CDR1 LNHDA and CDR2 SQIVND (reference sequence). V trimming: 6 bases; J trimming: 0 bases; junction bases outside the gene matches: 13. In DNA form, the CDR3 reads TGTGCCAGTAGACCCGCGGACAGGGAGTTGAGCTCCTACAATGAGCAGTTCTTC. Protein: CASRPADRELSSYNEQFF.

In this sample, this clone turned up once. The chain links TRBV7-3 to TRBJ2-5; 9 bases are shared with TRBD1. In germline, CDR1 is SGHTA, CDR2 FQGTGA. V trimming: 5 bases; J trimming: 2 bases; junction bases outside the gene matches: 9. The CDR3 sequence is 16 residues long. CDR3 region: CASSQTGGRGQETQYF. CDR3 nucleotide sequence: TGTGCCAGCAGCCAAACAGGGGGCCGGGGGCAAGAGACCCAGTACTTC. Variable domain in full (rest from reference TRBV7-3 and TRBJ2-5): GAGVSQTPSNKVTEKGKYVELRCDPISGHTALYWYRQSLGQGPEFLIYFQGTGAADDSGLPNDRFFAVRPEGSVSTLKIQRTERGDSAVYLCASSQTGGRGQETQYFGPGTRLLVL.

The chain employs TRBV30 and TRBJ2-3, with 7 bases matching TRBD1. V lost 3 bases, J lost 4 bases, and 4 bases stayed unmatched. This CDR3 is 13 amino acids long. Germline assignment: CDR1 GTSNPN and CDR2 SVGIG (reference sequence). This CDR3 reads CAWSLTGADTQYF. CDR3 DNA: TGTGCCTGGAGCCTAACAGGGGCAGATACGCAGTATTTT.

This chain uses TRBV5-5 with TRBJ2-1; D is ambiguous. The V end lost 0 bases, the J end lost 5 bases, and 9 bases lay between the germline ends. Germline V lookup: CDR1 SGHKS, CDR2 YYEKEE (reference sequence). This CDR3 region has 14 residues. In DNA, the CDR3 is TGTGCCAGCAGCTTGGTGTTACAGAACAATGAGCAGTTCTTC. This translates into CASSLVLQNNEQFF.

This sequence joins TRBV6-5 and TRBJ2-3, with 9 bases matching TRBD1. J lost 2 bases, V lost 6 bases, and 3 bases had no gene match. Germline V CDR1 and CDR2: MNHEY, SVGAGI. The CDR3 length is 14 residues. The CDR3 region has the DNA TGTGCCAGCAGAATACAGGGGGCCACAGATACGCAGTATTTT. Translation gives CASRIQGATDTQYF.

This clone has only a few counts. The CDR3 DNA follows: TGTGCCACCAGCAGAGTCGTCTTTCCCGGGGAGCTGTTTTTT. It translates to CATSRVVFPGELFF. V usage is TRBV15 and J usage is TRBJ2-2; D not certain. Deletions cut 1 base from V and 6 bases from J, with 9 bases between. Germline CDR1 and CDR2: LNHNV and YYDKDF (reference sequence). This CDR3 region has 14 residues. Full variable domain (outside the CDR3, taken from reference TRBV15 and TRBJ2-2): DAMVIQNPRYQVTQFGKPVTLSCSQTLNHNVMYWYQQKSSQAPKLLFHYYDKDFNNEADTPDNFQSRRPNTSFCFLDIRSPGLGDTAMYLCATSRVVFPGELFFGEGSRLTVL.

V and J are TRBV4-3 and TRBJ2-2, with TRBD1 identical over 9 bases. The V and J ends lost 0 bases and 7 bases, in that order; junction bases with no gene match: 9. CDR1 and CDR2 from the germline V gene are LGHNA and YSLEER. CDR3 length: 17 amino acids. The CDR3 DNA follows: TGCGCCAGCAGCCAAGAGCGCGGTACAGGGGGCCACGGGGAGCTGTTTTTT. Its translation is CASSQERGTGGHGELFF.

This clone was detected once. The V call is TRBV6-2 or TRBV6-3, the J call TRBJ1-6, with D perhaps matching TRBD1 (6 bases). The CDR3 loop spans 17 amino acids. Germline V lookup: CDR1 MNHEY, CDR2 SVGEGT. V dropped 6 bases and J dropped 0 bases, with 15 bases sitting between them. CDR3 sequence: CASSSNRAFSYNSPLHF. DNA of the CDR3: TGTGCCAGCAGCTCTAACAGGGCGTTCTCCTATAATTCACCCCTCCACTTT.